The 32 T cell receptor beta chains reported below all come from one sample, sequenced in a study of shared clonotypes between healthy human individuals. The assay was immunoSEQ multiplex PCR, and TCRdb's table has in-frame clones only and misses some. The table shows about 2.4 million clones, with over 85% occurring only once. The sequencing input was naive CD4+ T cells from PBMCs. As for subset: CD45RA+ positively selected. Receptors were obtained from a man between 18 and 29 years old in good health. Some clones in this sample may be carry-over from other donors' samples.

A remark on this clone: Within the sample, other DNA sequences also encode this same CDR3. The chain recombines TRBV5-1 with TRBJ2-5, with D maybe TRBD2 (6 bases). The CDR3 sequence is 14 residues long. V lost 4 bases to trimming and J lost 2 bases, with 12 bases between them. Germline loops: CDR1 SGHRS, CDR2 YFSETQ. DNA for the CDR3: TGCGCCAGCAGCCGGGGGACGGGTCAAGAGACCCAGTACTTC. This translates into CASSRGTGQETQYF.

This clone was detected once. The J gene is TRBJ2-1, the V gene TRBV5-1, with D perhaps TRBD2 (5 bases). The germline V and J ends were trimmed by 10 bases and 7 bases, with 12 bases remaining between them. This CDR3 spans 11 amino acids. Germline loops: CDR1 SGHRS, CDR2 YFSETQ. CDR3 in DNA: TGCGCCTCCCACTCGGGGAATGAGCAGTTCTTC. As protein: CASHSGNEQFF.

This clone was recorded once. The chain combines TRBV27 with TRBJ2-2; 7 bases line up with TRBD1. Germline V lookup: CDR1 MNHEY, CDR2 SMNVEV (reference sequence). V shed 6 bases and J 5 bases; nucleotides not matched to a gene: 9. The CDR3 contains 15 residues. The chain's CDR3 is CASSPRGQTTGELFF. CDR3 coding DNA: TGTGCCAGCAGCCCTAGGGGACAGACGACCGGGGAGCTGTTTTTT.

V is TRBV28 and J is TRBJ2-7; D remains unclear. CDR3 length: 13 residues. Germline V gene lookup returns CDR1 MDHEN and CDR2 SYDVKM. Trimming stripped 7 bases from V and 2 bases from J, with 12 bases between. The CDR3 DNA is TGTGCCAGCAAGTTTGGTATCACCTACGAGCAGTACTTC. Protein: CASKFGITYEQYF.

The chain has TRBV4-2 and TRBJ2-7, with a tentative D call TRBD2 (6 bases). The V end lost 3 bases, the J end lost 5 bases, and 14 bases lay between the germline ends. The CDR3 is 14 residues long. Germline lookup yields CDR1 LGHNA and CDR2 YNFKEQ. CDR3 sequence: CASSHAGRADEQYF. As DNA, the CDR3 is TGTGCCAGCAGCCATGCGGGACGAGCCGACGAGCAGTACTTC.

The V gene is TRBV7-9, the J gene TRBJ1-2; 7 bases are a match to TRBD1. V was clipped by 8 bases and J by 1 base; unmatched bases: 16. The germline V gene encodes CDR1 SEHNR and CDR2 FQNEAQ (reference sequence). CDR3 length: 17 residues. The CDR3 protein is CASAKFGVQGVNYGYTF. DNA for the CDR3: TGTGCCAGCGCTAAGTTCGGAGTGCAGGGGGTTAACTATGGCTACACCTTC.

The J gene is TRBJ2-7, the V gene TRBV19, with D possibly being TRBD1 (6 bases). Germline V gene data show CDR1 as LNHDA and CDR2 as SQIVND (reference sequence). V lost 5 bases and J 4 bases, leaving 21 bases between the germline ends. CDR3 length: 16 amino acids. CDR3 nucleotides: TGTGCCAGTAGTGTCCGCGGGCAGGGGCTCGTGTACGAGCAGTACTTC. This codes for CASSVRGQGLVYEQYF.

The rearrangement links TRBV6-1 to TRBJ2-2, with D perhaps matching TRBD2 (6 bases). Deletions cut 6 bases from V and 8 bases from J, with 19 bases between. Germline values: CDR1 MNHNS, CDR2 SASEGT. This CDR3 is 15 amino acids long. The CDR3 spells CASSPGGVRQGELFF. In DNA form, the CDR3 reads TGTGCCAGCAGCCCCGGGGGAGTCAGACAGGGGGAGCTGTTTTTT.

The CDR3 region is CAWSGGHYGYTF. Written as DNA, the CDR3 is TGTGCCTGGAGTGGGGGGCACTATGGCTACACCTTC. The chain links TRBV30 to TRBJ1-2, with D maybe TRBD1 (6 bases). The CDR3 spans 12 residues. Germline V lookup: CDR1 GTSNPN, CDR2 SVGIG (reference sequence). With 1 base removed from V and 3 bases from J, the gap between germline ends came to 6 bases.

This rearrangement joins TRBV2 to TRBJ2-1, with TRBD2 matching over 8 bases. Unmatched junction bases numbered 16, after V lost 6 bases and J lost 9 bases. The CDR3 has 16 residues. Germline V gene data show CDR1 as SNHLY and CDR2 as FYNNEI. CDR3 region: CASSPDISGTRGEQFF. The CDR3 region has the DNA TGTGCCAGCAGCCCAGACATTAGCGGGACCCGGGGTGAGCAGTTCTTC.

The CDR3 DNA reads as TGTGCCAGCAGCGTATCAAGCGGGAGGGCTTACAATGAGCAGTTCTTC. Protein sequence: CASSVSSGRAYNEQFF. V gene TRBV9 combines with J gene TRBJ2-1, with 10 bases aligning to TRBD2. The CDR3 contains 16 residues. Trimming removed 1 base from V and 4 bases from J; junction bases left unmatched: 5. Germline V gene lookup returns CDR1 SGDLS and CDR2 YYNGEE.

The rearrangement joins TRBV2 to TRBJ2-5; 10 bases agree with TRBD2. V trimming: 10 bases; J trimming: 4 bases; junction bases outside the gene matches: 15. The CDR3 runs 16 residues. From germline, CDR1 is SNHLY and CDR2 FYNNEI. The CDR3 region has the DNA TGTGCCACCCGGGGGAATAGCGGGAGGAGCGTAGAGACCCAGTACTTC. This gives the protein CATRGNSGRSVETQYF.

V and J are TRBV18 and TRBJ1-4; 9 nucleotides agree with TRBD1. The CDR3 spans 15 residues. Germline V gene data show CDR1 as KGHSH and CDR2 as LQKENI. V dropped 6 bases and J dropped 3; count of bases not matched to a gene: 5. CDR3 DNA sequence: TGTGCCAGCTCCGGACAGGGGAGGTCTAATGAAAAACTGTTTTTT. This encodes CASSGQGRSNEKLFF. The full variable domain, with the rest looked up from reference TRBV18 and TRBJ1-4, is NAGVMQNPRHLVRRRGQEARLRCSPMKGHSHVYWYRQLPEEGLKFMVYLQKENIIDESGMPKERFSAEFPKEGPSILRIQQVVRGDSAAYFCASSGQGRSNEKLFFGSGTQLSVL.

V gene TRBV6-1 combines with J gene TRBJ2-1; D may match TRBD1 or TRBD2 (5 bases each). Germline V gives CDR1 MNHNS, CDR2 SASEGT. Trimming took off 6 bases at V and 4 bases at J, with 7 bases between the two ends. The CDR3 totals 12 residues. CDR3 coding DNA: TGTGCCAGCAGGGGACCTTACAATGAGCAGTTCTTC. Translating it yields CASRGPYNEQFF.

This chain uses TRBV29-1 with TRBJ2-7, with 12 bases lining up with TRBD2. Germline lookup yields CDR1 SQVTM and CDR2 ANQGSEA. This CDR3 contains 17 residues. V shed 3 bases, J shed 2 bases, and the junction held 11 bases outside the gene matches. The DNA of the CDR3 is TGCAGCGTTGATGGTTCTAGCGGGAGGGGCGGAACCTACGAGCAGTACTTC. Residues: CSVDGSSGRGGTYEQYF.

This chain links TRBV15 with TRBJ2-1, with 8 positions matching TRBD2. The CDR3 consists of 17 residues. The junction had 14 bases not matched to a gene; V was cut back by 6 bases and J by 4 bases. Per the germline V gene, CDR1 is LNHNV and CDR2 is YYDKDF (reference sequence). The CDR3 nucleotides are TGTGCCACCAGAGCGAGTTCCGGGACTAGAGGGTACAATGAGCAGTTCTTC. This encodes CATRASSGTRGYNEQFF.

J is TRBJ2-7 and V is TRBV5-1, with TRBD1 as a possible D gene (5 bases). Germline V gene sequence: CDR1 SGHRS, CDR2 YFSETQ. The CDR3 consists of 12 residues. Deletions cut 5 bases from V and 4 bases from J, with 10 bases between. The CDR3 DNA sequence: TGCGCCAGCAGGTCAGGGTATTACGAGCAGTACTTC. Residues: CASRSGYYEQYF. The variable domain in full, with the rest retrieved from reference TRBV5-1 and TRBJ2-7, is KAGVTQTPRYLIKTRGQQVTLSCSPISGHRSVSWYQQTPGQGLQFLFEYFSETQRNKGNFPGRFSGRQFSNSRSEMNVSTLELGDSALYLCASRSGYYEQYFGPGTRLTVT.

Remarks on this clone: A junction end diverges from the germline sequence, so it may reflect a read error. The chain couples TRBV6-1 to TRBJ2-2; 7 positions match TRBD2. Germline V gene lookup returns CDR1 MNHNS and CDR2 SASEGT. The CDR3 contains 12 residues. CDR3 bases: TGTGCCAGCAGCGTCACTGGGGGGGGGCTGTTTTTT. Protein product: CASSVTGGGLFF.

The CDR3 reads CASSHPRGRGASTDTQYF. Here the CDR3 DNA reads TGTGCCAGCAGCCACCCCCGCGGGCGGGGGGCGAGTACAGATACGCAGTATTTT. The rearrangement uses TRBV14 and TRBJ2-3; the match to TRBD2 covers 8 bases. This CDR3 comprises 18 residues. Losses at the gene ends were 3 bases for V and 3 bases for J; bases not matched to a gene: 14. The V gene's germline CDR1 is SGHDN and CDR2 FVKESK.

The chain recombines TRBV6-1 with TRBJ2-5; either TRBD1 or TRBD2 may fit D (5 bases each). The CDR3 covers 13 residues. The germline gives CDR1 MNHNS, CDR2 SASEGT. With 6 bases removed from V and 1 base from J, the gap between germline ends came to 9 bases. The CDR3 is CASRLGTQETQYF. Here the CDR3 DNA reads TGTGCCAGCAGACTAGGGACCCAAGAGACCCAGTACTTC.

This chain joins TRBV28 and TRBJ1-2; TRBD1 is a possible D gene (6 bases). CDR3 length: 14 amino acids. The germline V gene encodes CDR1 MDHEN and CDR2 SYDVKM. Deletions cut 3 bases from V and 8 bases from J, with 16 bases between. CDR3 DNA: TGTGCCAGCAGTTTTAGCCCAGGGGTAATCGGCTACACCTTC. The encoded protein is CASSFSPGVIGYTF.

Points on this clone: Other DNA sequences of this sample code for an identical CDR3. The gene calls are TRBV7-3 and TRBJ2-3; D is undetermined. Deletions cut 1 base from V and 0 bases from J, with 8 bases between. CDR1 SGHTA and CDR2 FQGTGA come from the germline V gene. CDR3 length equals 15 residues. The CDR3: CASSLMGGSTDTQYF. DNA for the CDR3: TGTGCCAGCAGCTTAATGGGCGGTAGCACAGATACGCAGTATTTT.

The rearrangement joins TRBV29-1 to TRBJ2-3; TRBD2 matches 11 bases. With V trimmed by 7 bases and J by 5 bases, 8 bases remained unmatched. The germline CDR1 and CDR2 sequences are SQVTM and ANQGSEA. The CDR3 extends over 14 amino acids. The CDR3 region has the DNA TGCAGCGCGGAACTAGCGGGAGTGCGAGATACGCAGTATTTT. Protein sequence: CSAELAGVRDTQYF.

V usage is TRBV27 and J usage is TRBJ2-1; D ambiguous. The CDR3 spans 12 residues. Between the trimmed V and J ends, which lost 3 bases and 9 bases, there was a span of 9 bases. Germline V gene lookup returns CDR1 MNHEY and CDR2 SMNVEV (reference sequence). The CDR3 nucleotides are TGTGCCAGCAGTTTCGGTCCTAGTGAGCAGTTCTTC. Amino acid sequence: CASSFGPSEQFF.

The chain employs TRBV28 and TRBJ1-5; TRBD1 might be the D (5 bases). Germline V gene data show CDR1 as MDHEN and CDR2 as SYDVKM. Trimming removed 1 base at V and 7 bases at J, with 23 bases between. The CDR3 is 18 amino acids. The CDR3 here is CASSLLIGPGQGSQPQHF. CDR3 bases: TGTGCCAGCAGTTTATTGATAGGGCCAGGACAAGGTTCCCAGCCCCAGCATTTT.

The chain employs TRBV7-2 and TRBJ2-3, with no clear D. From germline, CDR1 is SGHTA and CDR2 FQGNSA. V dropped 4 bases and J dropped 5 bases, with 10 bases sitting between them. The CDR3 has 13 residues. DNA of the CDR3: TGTGCCAGCAGCTGGAACCGAGGAGATACGCAGTATTTT. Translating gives CASSWNRGDTQYF.

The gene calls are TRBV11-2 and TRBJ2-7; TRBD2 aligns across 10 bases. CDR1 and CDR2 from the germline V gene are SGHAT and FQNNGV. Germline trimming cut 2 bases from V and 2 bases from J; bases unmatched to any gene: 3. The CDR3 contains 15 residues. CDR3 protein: CASSLPAGGAYEQYF. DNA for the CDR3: TGTGCCAGCAGCTTACCAGCGGGAGGGGCCTACGAGCAGTACTTC.

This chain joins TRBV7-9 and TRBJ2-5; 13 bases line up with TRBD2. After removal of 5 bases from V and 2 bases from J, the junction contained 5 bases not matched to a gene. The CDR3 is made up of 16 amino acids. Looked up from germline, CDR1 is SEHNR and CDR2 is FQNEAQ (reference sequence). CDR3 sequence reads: CASSPRTSGGQETQYF. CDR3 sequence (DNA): TGTGCCAGCAGCCCACGGACTAGCGGGGGACAAGAGACCCAGTACTTC.

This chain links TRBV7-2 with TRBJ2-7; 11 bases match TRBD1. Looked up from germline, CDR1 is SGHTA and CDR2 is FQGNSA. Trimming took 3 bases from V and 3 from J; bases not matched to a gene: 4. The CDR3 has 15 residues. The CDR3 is CASSFRGTGGYEQYF. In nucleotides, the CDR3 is TGTGCCAGCAGCTTTCGTGGGACAGGGGGCTACGAGCAGTACTTC.

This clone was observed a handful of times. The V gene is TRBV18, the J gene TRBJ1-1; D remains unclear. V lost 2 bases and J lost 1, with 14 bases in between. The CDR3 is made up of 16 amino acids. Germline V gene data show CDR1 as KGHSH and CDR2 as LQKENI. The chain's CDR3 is CASSPNRYSSNTEAFF. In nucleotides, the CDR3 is TGTGCCAGCTCACCAAATCGGTACAGCTCGAACACTGAAGCTTTCTTT.

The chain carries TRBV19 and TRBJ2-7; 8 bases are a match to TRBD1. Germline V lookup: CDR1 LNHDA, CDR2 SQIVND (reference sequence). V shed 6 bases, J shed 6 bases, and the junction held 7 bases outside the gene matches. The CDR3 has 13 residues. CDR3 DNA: TGTGCCAGTAGCCCGGGACAGGTCTTCGAGCAGTACTTC. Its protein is CASSPGQVFEQYF.

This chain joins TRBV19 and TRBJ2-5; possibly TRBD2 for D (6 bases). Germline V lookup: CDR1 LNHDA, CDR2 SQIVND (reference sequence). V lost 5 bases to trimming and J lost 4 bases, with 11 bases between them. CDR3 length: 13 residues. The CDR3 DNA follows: TGTGCCAGTAGTGGGCCGGGACTAGAGACCCAGTACTTC. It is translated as CASSGPGLETQYF.